This T cell receptor beta chain was identified during a study of beta chain features in type 1 diabetes. Study observations and caveats: cDNA sequencing could over-represent cells with high TCR expression. No resolution was reached here on whether HLA type influences TCRB rearrangement. A moderate, significant TCRB CDR3 shortening appeared in type 1 diabetes across four CD4+ subsets.

Germline CDR1 is SGHDT and CDR2 is YYEEEE. Trimming took 3 bases from V and 13 from J; bases not matched to a gene: 13. The CDR3 has 14 amino acids. Sequencing targeted expressed TCRB transcripts, as all isolated RNA had been reverse transcribed. The protocol was immunoSEQ multiplex PCR, while the TCRdb copy is restricted to in-frame clones and leaves out a portion. The table has 400,000 or so clones, 8.5% to 10% seen once. This clone was seen more than once but under ten times. The antigen remains undetermined. The origin of this receptor is a man aged 30 to 39 with type 1 diabetes. Sample: central memory CD4+ T cells from blood. The J gene is TRBJ2-1, the V gene TRBV5-6; 7 bases are a match to TRBD2. The CDR3 coding sequence is TGTGCCAGCAGCTCGGATACGGGCGGGAGAAGACAGTTCTTC. Its protein is CASSSDTGGRRQFF.